The rows below give T cell receptor beta chains drawn from one sample of a study of blood T cell repertoires in COVID-19. Method: immunoSEQ multiplex PCR; TCRdb's copy keeps in-frame clones and lacks some. The sample has some 250,000 clones, 85% to 90% seen once. The sample consisted of peripheral blood. The receptors stem from a woman in her twenties or thirties with COVID-19, enrolled during active disease. CDR3s include the opening cysteine and the closing phenylalanine or tryptophan. A D gene is named only where the DNA matches it firmly. A clone size is listed for some rows: how often the clone was seen (once, few, many), or a class if it is expanded.

size	V	J	D	CDR3	DNA
-	TRBV5-5	TRBJ1-5	-	CASSLYRGNQPQHF	TGTGCCAGCAGCTTGTATCGAGGGAATCAGCCCCAGCATTTT
-	TRBV6-4	TRBJ1-5	-	CASSDPPHRGFNQPQHF	TGTGCCAGCAGTGATCCCCCACATCGGGGATTCAATCAGCCCCAGCATTTT
-	TRBV11-3	TRBJ2-1	TRBD1	CASSSTRPTGRSEQFF	TGTGCCAGCAGCTCAACCCGGCCGACAGGGCGAAGTGAGCAGTTCTTC
-	TRBV7-8	TRBJ1-1	TRBD1	CASSFTGGAEAFF	TGTGCCAGCAGCTTCACAGGGGGCGCTGAAGCTTTCTTT
few	TRBV14	TRBJ2-6	TRBD1	CASSPIQGAANVLTF	TGTGCCAGCAGCCCCATCCAGGGGGCGGCCAACGTCCTGACTTTC
-	TRBV6-5	TRBJ2-5	-	CASKKGSVETQYF	TGTGCCAGCAAAAAGGGGTCGGTGGAGACCCAGTACTTC
many	TRBV19	TRBJ1-2	TRBD1	CASSPGTVYGYTF	TGTGCCAGTAGTCCGGGGACAGTCTATGGCTACACCTTC
-	TRBV3-1/TRBV3-2	TRBJ2-3	TRBD2	CASSLRLADTDTQYF	TGTGCCAGCAGCCTTCGACTAGCGGACACAGATACGCAGTATTTT
-	TRBV4-1	TRBJ2-1	TRBD1	CASSQEGQGIEQFF	TGCGCCAGCAGCCAAGAGGGACAGGGGATCGAGCAGTTCTTC
-	TRBV7-6	TRBJ2-1	-	CASSYGGVEQFF	TGTGCCAGCAGCTACGGGGGAGTTGAGCAGTTCTTC
-	TRBV6-5	TRBJ2-5	-	CASRTVETQYF	TGTGCCAGTCGGACAGTGGAGACCCAGTACTTC
-	TRBV14	TRBJ2-7	-	CASSQGIRSGQYF	TGTGCCAGCAGCCAAGGCATCCGCTCGGGACAGTACTTC
-	TRBV18	TRBJ1-3	-	CASSPPSGSRLGNTIYF	TGTGCCAGCTCACCACCCTCGGGATCTAGGCTCGGAAACACCATATATTTT
-	TRBV9	TRBJ1-3	-	CASRGVLNTIYF	TGTGCCAGCAGGGGCGTCCTCAACACCATATATTTT
once	TRBV6-5	TRBJ2-7	TRBD2	CASRLNLAAQGYF	TGTGCCAGCAGACTAAATCTAGCGGCTCAGGGGTACTTC
-	TRBV21-1	TRBJ1-6	-	CASSPPFNSPLHF	TGTGCCAGCAGCCCCCCTTTTAATTCACCCCTCCACTTT
-	TRBV15	TRBJ1-2	-	CATSPWTAEGYTF	TGTGCCACCAGCCCGTGGACAGCAGAAGGCTACACCTTC
-	TRBV7-9	TRBJ2-3	-	CASRVVGGTDTQYF	TGTGCCAGCAGGGTCGTAGGGGGCACAGATACGCAGTATTTT
once	TRBV9	TRBJ1-2	TRBD1	CASSLLEKGGDGYTF	TGTGCCAGCAGCCTTCTTGAGAAAGGGGGCGACGGCTACACCTTC
-	TRBV7-9	TRBJ1-2	-	CASSPLLFYTF	TGTGCCAGCAGCCCTCTCCTCTTTTACACCTTC
-	TRBV7-9	TRBJ1-1	-	CASSVDRRTEAFF	TGTGCCAGCAGCGTCGACCGGCGGACTGAAGCTTTCTTT
-	TRBV15	TRBJ1-4	-	CATSRGGLLEEKLFF	TGTGCCACCAGCAGAGGAGGACTTCTTGAGGAAAAACTGTTTTTT
-	TRBV19	TRBJ1-2	TRBD1	CASSTQGTGVGYTF	TGTGCCAGTAGTACCCAAGGGACAGGGGTAGGCTACACCTTC
-	TRBV7-9	TRBJ2-1	-	CASTRPGTPYNEQFF	TGTGCCAGCACCAGGCCTGGGACACCTTACAATGAGCAGTTCTTC
once	TRBV5-1	TRBJ2-7	TRBD1	CASSPATGGFSYEQYF	TGCGCCAGCAGCCCGGCCACAGGGGGATTCTCCTACGAGCAGTACTTC
-	TRBV2	TRBJ2-5	TRBD2	CASSVPQRGTQETQYF	TGTGCCAGCAGTGTCCCCCAGCGGGGGACACAAGAGACCCAGTACTTC
-	TRBV5-1	TRBJ2-3	TRBD1	CASSRTGGSTDTQYF	TGCGCCAGCAGCCGTACAGGGGGGAGCACAGATACGCAGTATTTT
-	TRBV5-1	TRBJ2-1	TRBD2	CASSLYDTGTSVISEQFF	TGCGCCAGCAGCTTGTACGATACCGGGACTAGCGTTATCAGTGAGCAGTTCTTC
many	TRBV7-2	TRBJ2-7	TRBD2	CASSVGGISYEQYF	TGTGCCAGCAGCGTCGGGGGGATCTCCTACGAGCAGTACTTC
once	TRBV5-1	TRBJ2-5	TRBD2	CASSFLAGGRQETQYF	TGCGCCAGCAGCTTTTTAGCGGGGGGGCGCCAAGAGACCCAGTACTTC
-	TRBV19	TRBJ1-1	-	CASSIRGTEAFF	TGTGCCAGTAGTATTAGAGGGACTGAAGCTTTCTTT
few	TRBV2	TRBJ2-3	TRBD2	CASSRLAGADTQYF	TGTGCCAGCAGTCGGCTAGCGGGGGCAGATACGCAGTATTTT
-	TRBV19	TRBJ1-1	-	CASSIGGTYPEAFF	TGTGCCAGTAGTATTGGGGGGACTTACCCCGAAGCTTTCTTT
-	TRBV7-9	TRBJ1-1	TRBD1	CASSSQTGSTEAFF	TGTGCCAGCAGCTCCCAGACAGGGAGCACTGAAGCTTTCTTT
-	TRBV30	TRBJ1-2	-	CAWSLKREGYTF	TGTGCCTGGAGTCTCAAGAGGGAAGGCTACACCTTC
-	TRBV7-9	TRBJ1-1	-	CASSTGSGTEAFF	TGTGCCAGCAGCACAGGGTCGGGCACTGAAGCTTTCTTT
-	TRBV3-1/TRBV3-2	TRBJ1-1	TRBD1	CASSQGDRVAFF	TGTGCCAGCAGCCAAGGGGACAGGGTAGCTTTCTTT
-	TRBV6-1	TRBJ2-3	TRBD1	CASSEWTGASTDTQYF	TGTGCCAGCAGTGAATGGACAGGGGCCAGCACAGATACGCAGTATTTT
-	TRBV14	TRBJ1-1	TRBD1	CASSPTPTGTGAFF	TGTGCCAGCAGCCCCACCCCAACCGGGACAGGGGCTTTCTTT
-	TRBV2	TRBJ2-1	TRBD2	CASRGGPYNEQFF	TGTGCCAGCCGGGGGGGCCCTTACAATGAGCAGTTCTTC
-	TRBV10-2	TRBJ2-3	TRBD2	CASSPLSGGGDTQYF	TGCGCCAGCAGTCCGCTTAGCGGGGGGGGAGATACGCAGTATTTT
-	TRBV7-9	TRBJ2-3	-	CASSLGQGRTDTQYF	TGTGCCAGCAGCTTAGGGCAGGGCCGCACAGATACGCAGTATTTT
-	TRBV10-3	TRBJ2-3	TRBD2	CATLGLAGVADTQYF	TGTGCCACCCTGGGACTAGCGGGGGTGGCAGATACGCAGTATTTT
once	TRBV4-1	TRBJ1-1	-	CASSQVGKTVRNTEAFF	TGCGCCAGCAGCCAAGTTGGGAAGACAGTTCGGAACACTGAAGCTTTCTTT
-	TRBV18	TRBJ1-1	-	CASSPAPGTNTEAFF	TGTGCCAGCTCACCCGCGCCGGGTACGAACACTGAAGCTTTCTTT